These T cell receptor beta chains were read from a single sample in a study of T cells in Graves' hyperthyroidism and ophthalmopathy. A single record per CDR3 protein comes from TCRdb applying MiXCR to the multiplex PCR reads. The sample gives a few hundred thousand distinct CDR3 sequences, 15% to 19% of which show up once; approximately 30% is in the top ten. Sample: blood. These receptors were obtained from a young woman with Graves' hyperthyroidism that later progressed to Graves' ophthalmopathy. Each CDR3 is given with its conserved first and last residue. D genes are given only for firm matches. Only part of the rows carry a size: once, few, many, or a class if the clone is expanded.

>TRBJ2-1|many|-|16|TRBV2
TGTGCCAGCAGTGGCACAACCGGGACTCACTACAATGAGCAGTTCTTC
CASSGTTGTHYNEQFF
>TRBJ2-5|many|-|16|TRBV20-1
TGCAGTGCTAGCCTGGGGGCCTACACCGGGGACGGTGCCCTGTACTTC
CSASLGAYTGDGALYF
>TRBJ1-5|many|TRBD1|19|TRBV27
TGTGCCAGCAGTTTATCGGCAGGGGGCGCATTGTATGGCGGTCAGCCCCAGCATTTT
CASSLSAGGALYGGQPQHF
>TRBJ1-2|-|-|15|TRBV2
TGTGCCAGCAGTGTAGGTCCAGGAGCTAACTATGGCTACACCTTC
CASSVGPGANYGYTF
>TRBJ2-7|many|-|17|TRBV27
TGTGCCAGCAGTTTATCCAGGGGAGGGCCTAGCTCCTACGAGCAGTACTTC
CASSLSRGGPSSYEQYF
>TRBJ1-6|-|-|17|TRBV15
TGTGCCAACAGCCTCGAACTCGGGATTTTGGGGAATTCACCCCTCCACTTT
CANSLELGILGNSPLHF
>TRBJ1-1|few|-|11|TRBV12-3/TRBV12-4
TGTGCCAGCAGTACCGGGACGGAAACTTTCTTT
CASSTGTETFF
>TRBJ2-3|many|-|15|TRBV28
TGTGCCAGCAGTTTTTCTTTGAGAGGCACAGATACGCAGTATTTT
CASSFSLRGTDTQYF
>TRBJ2-7|many|-|15|TRBV28
TGTGCCAGCAGTTTCCGGGAAGGGGGCTCCTACGAGCAGTACTTC
CASSFREGGSYEQYF
>TRBJ1-6|few|-|17|TRBV20-1
TGCAGTGCTAGAGATGAAATTAGGCAGGGTGGCAATTCACCCCTCCACTTT
CSARDEIRQGGNSPLHF
>TRBJ1-1|few|-|13|TRBV30
TGTGCCTGGAGGTTTGGGTTGAGCACTGAAGCTTTCTTT
CAWRFGLSTEAFF
>TRBJ2-2|many|-|14|TRBV20-1
TGCAGTGCTAACCGCAGGGGGAACACCGGGGAGCTGTTTTTT
CSANRRGNTGELFF
>TRBJ2-7|few|TRBD1|15|TRBV9
TGTGCCAGCAGCCCGGGTGGGACAGGGGCTTACGAGCAGTACTTC
CASSPGGTGAYEQYF
>TRBJ2-1|many|-|15|TRBV14
TGTGCCAGCAGCCAAGGTAGCGCGTTTGACAATGAGCAGTTCTTC
CASSQGSAFDNEQFF
>TRBJ2-2|few|TRBD2|16|TRBV9
TGTGCCAGCAGCGTAGAGCCTAGCGGGAACACCGGGGAGCTGTTTTTT
CASSVEPSGNTGELFF
>TRBJ1-2|many|TRBD1|14|TRBV28
TGTGCCAGCAGTTCCGGGACAGGGGGCTATGGCTACACCTTC
CASSSGTGGYGYTF
>TRBJ1-3|-|-|12|TRBV6-1
TGTGCCAGCAGTTCCGGGGGAAACACCATATATTTT
CASSSGGNTIYF
>TRBJ2-2|-|-|14|TRBV6-5
TGTGCCAGCAGTTACTCAGCAGGGACCGGGGAGCTGTTTTTT
CASSYSAGTGELFF
>TRBJ2-4|few|-|16|TRBV7-9
TGTGCCAGCAGCTTAGATCTGGGGATTGTCGAAAACATTCAGTACTTC
CASSLDLGIVENIQYF
>TRBJ2-1|-|TRBD2|15|TRBV5-1
TGCGCCAGCAGCTTGGACTATAGCGGGCGTGGTGAGCAGTTCTTC
CASSLDYSGRGEQFF
>TRBJ2-5|many|-|15|TRBV7-8
TGTGCCAGCAGCACGGAGGTTGGGGGCCTGGAGACCCAGTACTTC
CASSTEVGGLETQYF
>TRBJ2-7|many|TRBD1|15|TRBV2
TGTGCCAGCAGTGTGGACAGGCCCAACTCCTACGAGCAGTACTTC
CASSVDRPNSYEQYF
>TRBJ2-5|-|TRBD2|17|TRBV5-4
TGTGCCAGCACCCAATACCCCATGGGGGGGGAACGGGAGACCCAGTACTTC
CASTQYPMGGERETQYF
>TRBJ1-1|many|-|15|TRBV28
TGTGCCAGCAGTTTATGGTTGTCGGTGAACACTGAAGCTTTCTTT
CASSLWLSVNTEAFF
>TRBJ2-1|many|TRBD1|16|TRBV5-5
TGTGCCAGCAGCAGCGCTCCCGGGACAGGATACAATGAGCAGTTCTTC
CASSSAPGTGYNEQFF
>TRBJ2-1|many|TRBD2|16|TRBV7-9
TGTGCCAGCAGCCCTGGAGCGGGAGGGCCTGAGGATGAGCAGTTCTTC
CASSPGAGGPEDEQFF
>TRBJ2-1|many|TRBD2|14|TRBV29-1
TGCAGCGTTGGCGGGGGGGGAAACTACAATGAGCAGTTCTTC
CSVGGGGNYNEQFF
>TRBJ1-1|many|-|14|TRBV6-1
TGTGCCAGCAGGACCGCTCCAGGGCTAACTGAAGCTTTCTTT
CASRTAPGLTEAFF
>TRBJ2-7|-|-|12|TRBV27
TGTGCCAGCGGAGAGAGCTCCTACGAGCAGTACTTC
CASGESSYEQYF
>TRBJ1-2|-|-|13|TRBV18
TGTGCCAGCTCACCCGACCTTAACTATGGCTACACCTTC
CASSPDLNYGYTF
>TRBJ1-6|few|TRBD1|16|TRBV3-1
TGTGCCAGCAGCCAACCCGGACAGGGGCCCGATTCACCCCTCCACTTT
CASSQPGQGPDSPLHF
>TRBJ1-5|-|-|16|TRBV6-1
TGTGCCAGCAGTGAATTTTGGTGGGGGGTCAATCAGCCCCAGCATTTT
CASSEFWWGVNQPQHF
>TRBJ2-6|many|-|14|TRBV12-3/TRBV12-4
TGTGCCAGCTTTGACAGCTCTGGGGCCAACGTCCTGACTTTC
CASFDSSGANVLTF
>TRBJ2-1|-|-|13|TRBV5-6
TGTGCCAGCAGCTTGACTCCTCGGAATGAGCAGTCCTTC
CASSLTPRNEQSF
>TRBJ2-1|-|TRBD2|13|TRBV29-1
TGCAGCGTTGCCGGGACTACTGGCAATGAGCAGTTCTTC
CSVAGTTGNEQFF
>TRBJ2-3|many|TRBD2|16|TRBV20-1
TGCAGTGCTAGAGACTTACAGCGGGAGAGCACAGATACGCAGTATTTT
CSARDLQRESTDTQYF
>TRBJ1-5|-|-|15|TRBV7-9
TGTGCCAGCAGCCCCCTTTGCTGTAGCAATCAGCCCCAGCATTTT
CASSPLCCSNQPQHF
>TRBJ2-7|-|TRBD2|15|TRBV20-1
TGCAGTGCTAGAGATGGTTTAGCGGGAGGCAGTGAGCAGTACTTC
CSARDGLAGGSEQYF
>TRBJ2-5|many|TRBD1|16|TRBV28
TGTGCCAGCAGTCCCCCCGGACAGGGGGATGAAGAGACCCAGTACTTC
CASSPPGQGDEETQYF
>TRBJ1-1|many|TRBD1|16|TRBV5-1
TGCGCCAGCAACCCCCGGACAGGGTCGAGGAGCACTGAAGCTTTCTTT
CASNPRTGSRSTEAFF
>TRBJ2-2|few|TRBD2|16|TRBV27
TGTGCCAGCAGTCGCCGACTAGCGGGAGGGCCCGGGGAGCTGTTTTTT
CASSRRLAGGPGELFF
>TRBJ2-5|many|TRBD2|19|TRBV6-1
TGTGCCAGCAGCCCCGCGTCGGGACTAGCGGGAGGGCAGGGGGAGACCCAGTACTTC
CASSPASGLAGGQGETQYF
>TRBJ1-5|many|-|15|TRBV6-5
TGTGCCAGCAGTTACTCGGGGGGAGACAATCAGCCCCAGCATTTT
CASSYSGGDNQPQHF
>TRBJ1-5|many|TRBD1|16|TRBV2
TGTGCCAGCAGGAAAGACAGGGGGAGCATGAGTCAGCCCCAGCATTTT
CASRKDRGSMSQPQHF
>TRBJ2-2|-|-|14|TRBV27
TGTGCCAGCAGTTTATCGCAGGGATCCGGGGAGCTGTTTTTT
CASSLSQGSGELFF
>TRBJ1-6|many|-|15|TRBV28
TGTGCCAGCAGTAACGAGCCAGTCTATAATTCACCCCTCCACTTT
CASSNEPVYNSPLHF
>TRBJ2-5|few|-|16|TRBV6-5
TGTGCCAGCAGTTACTCGAAAGGGGGGGCCCAAGAGACCCAGTACTTC
CASSYSKGGAQETQYF
>TRBJ1-2|many|TRBD1|14|TRBV5-1
TGCGCCAGCAGCTTGGACAGGGGGAACTATGGCTACACCTTC
CASSLDRGNYGYTF
>TRBJ1-1|many|-|13|TRBV30
TGTGCCAGCAACCGCTTGGGGCAAACTGAAGCTTTCTTT
CASNRLGQTEAFF
>TRBJ2-3|few|-|17|TRBV7-2
TGTGCCAGCAGCTTAGTCTTGCTAGGGGGATATTCAGATACGCAGTATTTT
CASSLVLLGGYSDTQYF
>TRBJ2-1|many|-|12|TRBV30
TGTGCCTGGAGTTCCCTGGGGCAAGGGCAGTTCTTC
CAWSSLGQGQFF
>TRBJ2-2|few|TRBD1|15|TRBV5-1
TGCGCCAGCCGAAGGACAGGGGAGTCGACCGGGGAGCTGTTTTTT
CASRRTGESTGELFF
>TRBJ1-5|many|-|13|TRBV6-2/TRBV6-3
TGTGCCAGCAGTTTAGACGCTAATCAGCCCCAGCATTTT
CASSLDANQPQHF